The entry that follows covers one TCR beta chain sequence. Antigen unknown. Clones were read by immunoSEQ multiplex PCR, and TCRdb kept only the in-frame ones, dropping some. Of around 95,000 clones in the sample, almost 90% were seen once. The data were taken from a study of OX40 agonist ivuxolimab in advanced cancers. Germline-derived CDR1 and CDR2 are LNHDA and SQIVND (reference sequence). Unmatched junction bases numbered 13, after V lost 11 bases and J lost 5 bases. The CDR3 totals 14 residues. Broader study findings: Blood T cells, both CD4+ and CD8+, expanded clonally by week 6 at 0.1 to 3.0 mg/kg.

The genes are TRBV19 and TRBJ2-5; 8 bases line up with TRBD1. The receptor was derived from an adult with an advanced solid tumor such as melanoma, head and neck, liver or kidney cancer. The sample in question was CD4+ or CD8+ T cells sorted from blood, obtained in a trial of the OX40 agonist ivuxolimab. The DNA of the CDR3 is TGTGCCGCAGCTCCGCAGGGGGCTGGTGAGACCCAGTACTTC. It yields the protein CAAAPQGAGETQYF.